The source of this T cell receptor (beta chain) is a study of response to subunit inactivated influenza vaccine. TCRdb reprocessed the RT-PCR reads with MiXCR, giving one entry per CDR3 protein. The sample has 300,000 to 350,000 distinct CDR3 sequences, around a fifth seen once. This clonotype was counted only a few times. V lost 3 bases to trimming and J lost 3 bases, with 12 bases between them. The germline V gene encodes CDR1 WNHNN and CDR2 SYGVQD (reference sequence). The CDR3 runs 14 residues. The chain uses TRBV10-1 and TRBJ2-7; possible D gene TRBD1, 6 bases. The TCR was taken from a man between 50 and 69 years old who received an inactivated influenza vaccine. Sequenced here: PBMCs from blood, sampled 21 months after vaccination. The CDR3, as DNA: TGCGCCAGCAGTGACCGGGACAACAACTACGAGCAGTACTTC. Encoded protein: CASSDRDNNYEQYF.